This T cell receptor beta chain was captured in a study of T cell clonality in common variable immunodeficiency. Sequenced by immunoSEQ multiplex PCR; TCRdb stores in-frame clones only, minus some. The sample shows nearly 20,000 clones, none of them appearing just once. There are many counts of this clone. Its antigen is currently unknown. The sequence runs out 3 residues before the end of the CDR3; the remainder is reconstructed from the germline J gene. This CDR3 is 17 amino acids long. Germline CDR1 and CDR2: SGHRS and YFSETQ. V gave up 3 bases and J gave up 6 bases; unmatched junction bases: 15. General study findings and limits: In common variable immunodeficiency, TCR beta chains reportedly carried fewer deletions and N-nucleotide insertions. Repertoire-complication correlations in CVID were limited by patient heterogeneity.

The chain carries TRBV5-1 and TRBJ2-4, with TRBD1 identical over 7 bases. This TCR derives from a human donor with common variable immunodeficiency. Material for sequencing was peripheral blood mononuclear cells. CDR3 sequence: CASSYQTGLEGGNIQYF. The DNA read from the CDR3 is TGCGCCAGCAGCTACCAGACAGGGTTGGAAGGGGGAAACATT.